The rows below give T cell receptor beta chains drawn from one sample of a study of blood T cells in healthy people across ages. One entry per CDR3 protein, called by TCRdb with MiXCR from the 5' RACE reads. The sample yields about 640,000 distinct CDR3 sequences, approximately 59% seen once. Sequencing used blood. All receptors derive from a man between 60 and 75 years old in good health. The CDR3 runs from the conserved cysteine through the conserved F or W. A D gene is named only where the DNA matches it firmly. Clone size is not always given. Where it is, it says once, few, many or a class for expanded clones.

V gene	J gene	clone size	D gene	CDR3 DNA	CDR3 protein
TRBV6-1	TRBJ2-3	NA	NA	TGTGCCACACGTGTACCAGATACGCAGTATTTT	CATRVPDTQYF
TRBV19	TRBJ2-7	NA	NA	TGTGCCAGCGGGACTGTAGGCTACGAGCAGTACTTC	CASGTVGYEQYF
TRBV20-1	TRBJ1-1	NA	NA	TGCAGTGCTAGAGACGACGGGCCCACTGAAGCTTTCTTT	CSARDDGPTEAFF
TRBV5-5	TRBJ2-7	NA	TRBD1	TGTGCCAGCAGCCCGAGGGACAGGGACCACGAGCAGTACTTC	CASSPRDRDHEQYF
TRBV28	TRBJ2-7	NA	NA	TGTGCCAGCAGTTTGTATGCCTACGAGCAGTACTTC	CASSLYAYEQYF
TRBV27	TRBJ1-1	NA	TRBD1	TGTGCCAGCAGTCCTAGGACAGGGGGCGAATCGAGCGAAGCTTTCTTT	CASSPRTGGESSEAFF
TRBV5-1	TRBJ2-5	NA	NA	TGCGCCAGCAGCGTGATGGGGATGCAAGAGACCCAGTACTTC	CASSVMGMQETQYF
TRBV25-1	TRBJ2-1	few	NA	TGTGCCAGCAGTGACCCCCCCCACAATGAGCAGTTCTTC	CASSDPPHNEQFF
TRBV29-1	TRBJ1-1	NA	NA	TGCAGCGTTTCAAGAACGACTGTGAACACTGAAGCTTTCTTT	CSVSRTTVNTEAFF
TRBV20-1	TRBJ2-3	NA	TRBD2	TGCAGTGCTAGGGTCGGGGGGGCGAAGGATACGCAGTATTTT	CSARVGGAKDTQYF
TRBV4-1	TRBJ1-6	NA	NA	TGCGCCAGCAGCCAAGACCGGGATGGGGGGGTACCCCTCCACTTT	CASSQDRDGGVPLHF
TRBV28	TRBJ1-1	once	NA	TGTGCCAGCAGTTTATTTAGGGGCGTCACTGAAGCTTTCTTT	CASSLFRGVTEAFF
TRBV4-2	TRBJ2-3	once	NA	TGTGCCAGCAGCCAAGAAGGGGGGATTGTCACGGATACGCAGTATTTT	CASSQEGGIVTDTQYF
TRBV5-1	TRBJ2-3	NA	NA	TGCGCCAGCAGCTTGACATCCAAACAGACACACACAGATACGCAGTATTTT	CASSLTSKQTHTDTQYF
TRBV12-3/TRBV12-4	TRBJ1-2	NA	NA	TGTGCCAGCAGTTTAGAGGGCTCTGGCTACACCTTC	CASSLEGSGYTF
TRBV6-1	TRBJ2-7	NA	TRBD1	TGTGCCAGCAGTGAGGGACAGGGTGGGTTCTACGAGCAGTACTTC	CASSEGQGGFYEQYF
TRBV2	TRBJ2-5	few	TRBD1	TGTGCCAGCAGTGAGCAGGGGGCCGGTGAGACCCAGTACTTC	CASSEQGAGETQYF
TRBV2	TRBJ2-7	NA	TRBD1	TGTGCCAGCAGGGGGACAGGGGAAGTTGAGCAGTACTTC	CASRGTGEVEQYF
TRBV4-1	TRBJ2-3	NA	NA	TGCGCCAGCAGCCCGCCTGGCGCAGGTCTGTCAGATACGCAGTATTTT	CASSPPGAGLSDTQYF
TRBV20-1	TRBJ2-7	few	TRBD1	TGCAGTGCTAGGGCAGTGGGACAGGGCTACGAGCAGTACTTC	CSARAVGQGYEQYF
TRBV6-6	TRBJ2-4	NA	TRBD2	TGTGCCATCAGAGCGGGAGGGAAAAACATTCAGTACTTC	CAIRAGGKNIQYF
TRBV5-6	TRBJ2-1	NA	NA	TGTGCCAGCAGCTACGGGACCCTCGACAATGAGCAGTTCTTC	CASSYGTLDNEQFF
TRBV29-1	TRBJ2-3	NA	NA	TGCAGCGGACGACAGGACACAGATACGCAGTATTTT	CSGRQDTDTQYF
TRBV6-6	TRBJ1-4	few	NA	TGTGCCAGCAGTTACAGGGAGAATGAAAAACTGTTTTTT	CASSYRENEKLFF
TRBV2	TRBJ1-2	NA	TRBD1	TGTGCCGGCACCCCGGGACAGTACTATGGCTACACCTTC	CAGTPGQYYGYTF
TRBV7-6	TRBJ2-3	NA	TRBD2	TGTGCCAGCAGCTCCCTTAGCGGGGGGAGCACAGATACGCAGTATTTT	CASSSLSGGSTDTQYF
TRBV5-1	TRBJ2-1	NA	TRBD2	TGCGCCAGCAGCTTGGCCCCGACTAGCGAAGAGACCCAGTTCTTC	CASSLAPTSEETQFF
TRBV5-1	TRBJ2-2	NA	NA	TGCGCCAGCAGCTTGGGGGACTTCGGCACCGGGGAGCTGTTTTTT	CASSLGDFGTGELFF
TRBV5-1	TRBJ2-7	NA	NA	TGCGCCAGCAGCTTGGGCCCCCGGGACGTAACCTACGAGCAGTACTTC	CASSLGPRDVTYEQYF
TRBV7-9	TRBJ2-1	few	TRBD1	TGTGCCAGCACCCAAAGGGGGCAACCTTCCAATGAGCAGTTCTTC	CASTQRGQPSNEQFF
TRBV5-1	TRBJ1-2	NA	TRBD1	TGCGCCAGCAGCTGGACAGGGCCTGTAGATGGCTACACCTTC	CASSWTGPVDGYTF
TRBV6-6	TRBJ2-5	NA	TRBD2	TGTGCCAGCAGACGACTAGCGGGGGGAGAGACCCAGTACTTC	CASRRLAGGETQYF
TRBV12-3/TRBV12-4	TRBJ2-3	NA	TRBD2	TGTGCCAGCAGATTAGCGGGGGATACGCAGTATTTT	CASRLAGDTQYF
TRBV10-3	TRBJ1-4	few	NA	TGTGCCATCACCAGGGAGGGGGAAACTAATGAAAAACTGTTTTTT	CAITREGETNEKLFF
TRBV6-5	TRBJ1-2	NA	TRBD1	TGTGCCAGCAGTTACGGGGACAGGAGTGGCTACACCTTC	CASSYGDRSGYTF
TRBV12-3/TRBV12-4	TRBJ1-1	NA	TRBD1	TGTGCCAGCAGTAAACGGGACAGGGGGTTCTACGCTTTCTTT	CASSKRDRGFYAFF
TRBV10-3	TRBJ2-1	few	TRBD2	TGTGCCATCATGACAAGAATAGCGGGGGGGTTAAATGAGCAGTTCTTC	CAIMTRIAGGLNEQFF
TRBV5-1	TRBJ2-3	few	NA	TGCGCCAGCAGCCCTGGAGGGGGAGGCATAGATACGCAGTATTTT	CASSPGGGGIDTQYF
TRBV7-9	TRBJ2-7	NA	NA	TGTGCTAGCAGCTTAGGAGGTAGCGGCTACGAGCAGTACTTC	CASSLGGSGYEQYF
TRBV20-1	TRBJ2-1	many	NA	TGCAGTGCTAGAGTCCCTGGCGGCCTAGGAGACAATGAGCAGTTCTTC	CSARVPGGLGDNEQFF
TRBV20-1	TRBJ1-2	few	TRBD1	TGCAGTGCTAGAGACGACAGGGGGGGCTATGGCTACACCTTC	CSARDDRGGYGYTF
TRBV21-1	TRBJ2-1	NA	NA	TGTGCCAGCAGCATCCCCGCTAGGAGCCCCTACAATGAGCAGTTCTTC	CASSIPARSPYNEQFF
TRBV19	TRBJ2-5	few	NA	TGTGCCAGTAGTAGGCCAGGCTATCAAGAGACCCAGTACTTC	CASSRPGYQETQYF
TRBV4-1	TRBJ1-4	few	NA	TGCGCCAGCAGCCAAGATTCTGGGGTAACTGGTGAAAAACTGTTTTTT	CASSQDSGVTGEKLFF
TRBV9	TRBJ2-1	NA	TRBD2	TGTGCCAGCAGCCCTCGGACTAGCGGGGGTGCTGAGCAGTTCTTC	CASSPRTSGGAEQFF